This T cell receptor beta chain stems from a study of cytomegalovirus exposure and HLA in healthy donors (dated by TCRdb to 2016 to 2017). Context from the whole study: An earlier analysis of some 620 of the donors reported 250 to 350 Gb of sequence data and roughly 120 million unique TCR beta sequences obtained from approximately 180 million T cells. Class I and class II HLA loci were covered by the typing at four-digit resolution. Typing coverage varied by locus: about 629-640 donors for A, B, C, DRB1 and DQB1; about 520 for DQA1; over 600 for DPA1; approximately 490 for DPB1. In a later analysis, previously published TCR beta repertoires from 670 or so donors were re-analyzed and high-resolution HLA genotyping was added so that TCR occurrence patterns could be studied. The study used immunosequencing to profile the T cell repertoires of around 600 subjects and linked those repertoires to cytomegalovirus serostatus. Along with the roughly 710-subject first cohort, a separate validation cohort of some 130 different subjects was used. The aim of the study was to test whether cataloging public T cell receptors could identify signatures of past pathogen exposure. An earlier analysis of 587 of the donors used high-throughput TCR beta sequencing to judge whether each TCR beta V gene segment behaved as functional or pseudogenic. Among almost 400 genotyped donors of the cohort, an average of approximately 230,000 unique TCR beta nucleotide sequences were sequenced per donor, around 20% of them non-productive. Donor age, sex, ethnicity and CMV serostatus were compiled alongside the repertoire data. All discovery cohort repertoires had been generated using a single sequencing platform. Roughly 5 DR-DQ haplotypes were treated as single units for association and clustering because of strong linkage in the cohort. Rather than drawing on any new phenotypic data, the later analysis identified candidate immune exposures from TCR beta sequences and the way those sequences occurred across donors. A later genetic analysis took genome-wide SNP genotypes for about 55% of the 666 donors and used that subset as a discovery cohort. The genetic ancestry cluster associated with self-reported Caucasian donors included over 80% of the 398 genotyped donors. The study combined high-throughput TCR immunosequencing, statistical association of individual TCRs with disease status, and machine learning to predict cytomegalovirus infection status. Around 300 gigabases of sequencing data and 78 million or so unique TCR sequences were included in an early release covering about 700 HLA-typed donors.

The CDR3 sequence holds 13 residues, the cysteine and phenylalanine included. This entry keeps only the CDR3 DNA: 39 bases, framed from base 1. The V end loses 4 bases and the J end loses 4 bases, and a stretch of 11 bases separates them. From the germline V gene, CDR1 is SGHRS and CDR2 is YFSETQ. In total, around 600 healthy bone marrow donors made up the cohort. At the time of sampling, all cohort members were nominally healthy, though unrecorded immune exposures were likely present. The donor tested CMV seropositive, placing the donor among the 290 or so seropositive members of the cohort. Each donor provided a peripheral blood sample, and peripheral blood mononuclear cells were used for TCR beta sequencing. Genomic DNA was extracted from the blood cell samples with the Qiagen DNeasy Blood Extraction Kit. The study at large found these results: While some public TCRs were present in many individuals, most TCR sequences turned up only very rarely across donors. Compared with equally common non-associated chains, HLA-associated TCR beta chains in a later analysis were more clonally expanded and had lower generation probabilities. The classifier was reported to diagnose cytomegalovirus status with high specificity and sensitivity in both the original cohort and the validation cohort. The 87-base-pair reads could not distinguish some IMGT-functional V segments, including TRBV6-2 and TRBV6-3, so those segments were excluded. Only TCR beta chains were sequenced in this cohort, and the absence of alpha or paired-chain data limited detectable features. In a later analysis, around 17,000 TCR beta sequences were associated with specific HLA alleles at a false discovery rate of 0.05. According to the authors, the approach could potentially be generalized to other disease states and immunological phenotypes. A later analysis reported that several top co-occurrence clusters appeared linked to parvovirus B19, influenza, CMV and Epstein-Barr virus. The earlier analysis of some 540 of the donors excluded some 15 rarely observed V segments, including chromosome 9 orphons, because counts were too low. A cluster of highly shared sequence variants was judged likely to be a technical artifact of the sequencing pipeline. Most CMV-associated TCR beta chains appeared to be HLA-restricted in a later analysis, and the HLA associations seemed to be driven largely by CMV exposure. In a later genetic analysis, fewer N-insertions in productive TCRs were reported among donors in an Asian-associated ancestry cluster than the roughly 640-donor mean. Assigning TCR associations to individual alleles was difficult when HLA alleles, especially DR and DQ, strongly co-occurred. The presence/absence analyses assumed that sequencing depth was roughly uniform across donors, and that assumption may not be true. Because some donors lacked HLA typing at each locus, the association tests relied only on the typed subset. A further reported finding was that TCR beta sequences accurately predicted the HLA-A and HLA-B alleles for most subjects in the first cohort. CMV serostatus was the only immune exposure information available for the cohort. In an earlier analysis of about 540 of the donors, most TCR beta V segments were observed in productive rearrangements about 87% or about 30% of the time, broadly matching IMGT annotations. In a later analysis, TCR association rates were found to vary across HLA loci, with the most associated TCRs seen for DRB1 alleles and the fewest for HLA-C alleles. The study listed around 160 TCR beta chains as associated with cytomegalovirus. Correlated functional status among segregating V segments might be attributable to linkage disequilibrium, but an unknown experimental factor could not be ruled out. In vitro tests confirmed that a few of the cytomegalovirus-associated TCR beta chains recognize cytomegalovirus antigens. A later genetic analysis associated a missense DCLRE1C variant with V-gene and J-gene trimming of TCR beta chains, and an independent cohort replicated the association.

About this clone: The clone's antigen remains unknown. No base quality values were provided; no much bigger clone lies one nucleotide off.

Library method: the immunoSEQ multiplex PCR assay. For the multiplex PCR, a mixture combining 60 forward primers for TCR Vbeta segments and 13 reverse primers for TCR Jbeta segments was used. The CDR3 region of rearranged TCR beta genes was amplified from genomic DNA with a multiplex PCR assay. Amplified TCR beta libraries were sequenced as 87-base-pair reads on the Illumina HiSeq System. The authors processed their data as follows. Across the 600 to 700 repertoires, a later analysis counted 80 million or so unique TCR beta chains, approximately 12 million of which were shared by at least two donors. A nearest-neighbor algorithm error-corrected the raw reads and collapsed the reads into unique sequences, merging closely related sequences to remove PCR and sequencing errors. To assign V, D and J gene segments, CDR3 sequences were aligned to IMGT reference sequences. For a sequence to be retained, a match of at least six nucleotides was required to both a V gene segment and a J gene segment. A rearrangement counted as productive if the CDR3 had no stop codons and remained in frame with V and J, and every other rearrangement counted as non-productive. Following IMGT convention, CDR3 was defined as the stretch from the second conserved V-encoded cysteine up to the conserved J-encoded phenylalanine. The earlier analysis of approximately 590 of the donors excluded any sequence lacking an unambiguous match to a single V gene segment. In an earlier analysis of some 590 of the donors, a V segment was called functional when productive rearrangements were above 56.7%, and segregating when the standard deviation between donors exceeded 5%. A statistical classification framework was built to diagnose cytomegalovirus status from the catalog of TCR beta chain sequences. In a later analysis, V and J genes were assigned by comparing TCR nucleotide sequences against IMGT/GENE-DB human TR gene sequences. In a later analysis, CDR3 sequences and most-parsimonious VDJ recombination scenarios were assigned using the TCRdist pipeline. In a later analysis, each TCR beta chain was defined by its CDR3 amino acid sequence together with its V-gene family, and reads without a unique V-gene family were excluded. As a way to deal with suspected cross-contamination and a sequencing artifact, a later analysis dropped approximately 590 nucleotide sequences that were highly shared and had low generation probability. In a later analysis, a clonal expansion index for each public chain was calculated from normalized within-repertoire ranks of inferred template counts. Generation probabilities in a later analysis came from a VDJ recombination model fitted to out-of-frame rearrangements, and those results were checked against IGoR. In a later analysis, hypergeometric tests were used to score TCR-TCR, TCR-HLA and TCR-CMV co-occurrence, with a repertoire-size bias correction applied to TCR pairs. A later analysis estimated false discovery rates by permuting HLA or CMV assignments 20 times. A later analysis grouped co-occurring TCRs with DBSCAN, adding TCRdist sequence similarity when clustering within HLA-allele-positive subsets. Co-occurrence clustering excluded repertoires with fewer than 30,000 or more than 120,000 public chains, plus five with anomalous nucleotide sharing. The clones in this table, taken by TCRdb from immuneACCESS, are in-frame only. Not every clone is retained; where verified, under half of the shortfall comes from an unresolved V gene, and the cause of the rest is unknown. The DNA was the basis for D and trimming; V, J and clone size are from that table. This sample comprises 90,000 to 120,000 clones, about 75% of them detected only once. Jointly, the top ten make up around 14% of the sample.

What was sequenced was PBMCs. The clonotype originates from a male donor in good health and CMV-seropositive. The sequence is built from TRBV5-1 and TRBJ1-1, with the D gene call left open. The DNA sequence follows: TGCGCCAGCAGCGCCGCGGAAGCCACTGAAGCTTTCTTT. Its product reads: CASSAAEATEAFF.